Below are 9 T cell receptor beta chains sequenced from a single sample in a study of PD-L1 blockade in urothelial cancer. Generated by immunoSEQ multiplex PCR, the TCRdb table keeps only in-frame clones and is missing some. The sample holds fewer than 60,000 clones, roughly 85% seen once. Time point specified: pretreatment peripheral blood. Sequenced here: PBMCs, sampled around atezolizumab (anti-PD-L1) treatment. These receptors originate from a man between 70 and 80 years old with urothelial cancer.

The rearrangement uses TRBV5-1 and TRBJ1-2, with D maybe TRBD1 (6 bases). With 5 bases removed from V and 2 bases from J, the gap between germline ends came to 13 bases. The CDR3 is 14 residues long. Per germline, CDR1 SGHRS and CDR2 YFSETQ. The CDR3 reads CASSPQGPNYGYTF. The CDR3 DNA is TGCGCCAGCAGTCCTCAGGGGCCCAACTATGGCTACACCTTC.

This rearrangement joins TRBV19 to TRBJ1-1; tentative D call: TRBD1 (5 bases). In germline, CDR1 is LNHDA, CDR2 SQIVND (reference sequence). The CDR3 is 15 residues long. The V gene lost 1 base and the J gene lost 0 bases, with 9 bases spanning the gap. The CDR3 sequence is CASSIAGRVNTEAFF. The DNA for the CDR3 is TGTGCCAGTAGTATAGCAGGCAGGGTGAACACTGAAGCTTTCTTT.

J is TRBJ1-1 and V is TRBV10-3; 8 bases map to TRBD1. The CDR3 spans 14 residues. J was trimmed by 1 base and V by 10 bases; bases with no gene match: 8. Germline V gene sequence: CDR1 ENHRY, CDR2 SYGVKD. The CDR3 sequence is CATGAGGGNTEAFF. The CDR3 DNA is TGTGCCACCGGAGCAGGGGGCGGGAACACTGAAGCTTTCTTT.

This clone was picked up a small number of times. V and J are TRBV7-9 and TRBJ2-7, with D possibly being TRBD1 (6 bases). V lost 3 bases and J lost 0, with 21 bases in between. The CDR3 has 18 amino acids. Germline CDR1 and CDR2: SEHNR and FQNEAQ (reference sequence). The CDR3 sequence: CASSLSALGAASSYEQYF. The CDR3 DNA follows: TGTGCCAGCAGCTTGAGCGCTTTGGGGGCTGCCAGCTCCTACGAGCAGTACTTC.

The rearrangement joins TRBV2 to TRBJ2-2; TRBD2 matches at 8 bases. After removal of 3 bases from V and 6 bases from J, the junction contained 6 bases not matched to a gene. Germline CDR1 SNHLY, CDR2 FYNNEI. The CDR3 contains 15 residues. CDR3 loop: CASSDGTREAGELFF. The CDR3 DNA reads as TGTGCCAGCAGTGACGGGACTAGGGAGGCCGGGGAGCTGTTTTTT.

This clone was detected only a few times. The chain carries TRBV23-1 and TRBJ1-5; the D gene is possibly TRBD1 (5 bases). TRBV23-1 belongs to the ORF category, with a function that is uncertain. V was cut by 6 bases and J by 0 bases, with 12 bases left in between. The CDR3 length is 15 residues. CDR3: CASSPRGYSNQPQHF. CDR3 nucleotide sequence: TGCGCCAGCAGCCCAAGGGGTTATAGCAATCAGCCCCAGCATTTT.

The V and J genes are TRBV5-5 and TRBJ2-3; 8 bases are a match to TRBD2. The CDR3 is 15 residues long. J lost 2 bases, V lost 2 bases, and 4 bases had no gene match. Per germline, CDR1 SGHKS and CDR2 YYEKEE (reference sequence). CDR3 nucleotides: TGTGCCAGCAGCTTCCTGGGACTAGACACAGATACGCAGTATTTT. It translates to CASSFLGLDTDTQYF. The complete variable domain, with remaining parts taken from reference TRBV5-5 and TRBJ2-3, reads DAGVTQSPTHLIKTRGQQVTLRCSPISGHKSVSWYQQVLGQGPQFIFQYYEKEERGRGNFPDRFSARQFPNYSSELNVNALLLGDSALYLCASSFLGLDTDTQYFGPGTRLTVL.

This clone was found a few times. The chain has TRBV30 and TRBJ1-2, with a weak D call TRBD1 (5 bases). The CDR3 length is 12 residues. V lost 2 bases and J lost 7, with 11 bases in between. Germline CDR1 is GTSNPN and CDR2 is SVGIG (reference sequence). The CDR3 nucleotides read TGTGCCTGGAGTTACCAGGGTTTTGGCTACACCTTC. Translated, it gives CAWSYQGFGYTF.

CDR3 in DNA: TGTGCCAGCAGCTCACAGGGGCTGTTTGGCTACACCTTC. Translating gives CASSSQGLFGYTF. J is TRBJ1-2 and V is TRBV5-4, with 7 bases aligning to TRBD1. The J segment lost 7 bases and the V segment lost 3 bases, leaving 6 bases of the junction unmatched. Germline CDR1 is SGHNT and CDR2 is YYREEE (reference sequence). This CDR3 is built from 13 residues.